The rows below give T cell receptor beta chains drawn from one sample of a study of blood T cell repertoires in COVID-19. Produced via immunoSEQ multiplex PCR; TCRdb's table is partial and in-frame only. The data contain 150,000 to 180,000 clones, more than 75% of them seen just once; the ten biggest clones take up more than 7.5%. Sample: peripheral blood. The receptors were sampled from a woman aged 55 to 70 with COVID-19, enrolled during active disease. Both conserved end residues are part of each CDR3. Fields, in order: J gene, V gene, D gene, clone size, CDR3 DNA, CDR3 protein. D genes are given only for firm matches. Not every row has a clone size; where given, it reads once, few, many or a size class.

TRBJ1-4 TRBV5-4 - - TGTGCCAGCAGCTTGGGGGCCGAGAATGAAAAACTGTTTTTT CASSLGAENEKLFF
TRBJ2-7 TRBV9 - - TGTGCCAGCAGCGTAGATCCAGGGAACTACGAGCAGTACTTC CASSVDPGNYEQYF
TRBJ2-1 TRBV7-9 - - TGTGCCAGCAGCTTAATGACGGGGATATGGAATGAGCAGTTCTTC CASSLMTGIWNEQFF
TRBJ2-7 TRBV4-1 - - TGCGCCAGCAGCCAAGGGGTTAGGGACATCCCGTACTTC CASSQGVRDIPYF
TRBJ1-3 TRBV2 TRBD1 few TGTGCCACTTCAGGGGGCCGTGGAAACACCATATATTTT CATSGGRGNTIYF
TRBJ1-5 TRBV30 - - TGTGCCTGGCAGGGTGTGCAGAGCAATCAGCCCCAGCATTTT CAWQGVQSNQPQHF
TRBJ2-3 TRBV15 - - TGTGCCACCAGCAGATCTTTTCGGACTTATACGCAGTATTTT CATSRSFRTYTQYF
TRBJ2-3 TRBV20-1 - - TGCAGTGCTAGACAGGGAAATACGCAGTATTTT CSARQGNTQYF
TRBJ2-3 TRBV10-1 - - TGCGCCAGCAGTGAGTCGCAGGCCGTAACAGATACGCAGTATTTT CASSESQAVTDTQYF
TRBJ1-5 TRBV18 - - TGTGCCAGCTCATTACAGGGTGCTCAGCCCCAGCATTTT CASSLQGAQPQHF
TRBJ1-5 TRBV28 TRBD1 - TGTGCCAGCAGACCCGGACAGGGGGGAAGTCAGCCCCAGCATTTT CASRPGQGGSQPQHF
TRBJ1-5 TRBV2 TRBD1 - TGTGCCAGCAGGGGGACAGTTAGCAATCAGCCCCAGCATTTT CASRGTVSNQPQHF
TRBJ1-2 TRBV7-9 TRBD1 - TGTGCCAGCAGCTTTGATTTAACAGGGGAGGATAACTATGGCTACACCTTC CASSFDLTGEDNYGYTF
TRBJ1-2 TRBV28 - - TGTGCCAGCAGTGTCGATCGGGTCGGCTACACCTTC CASSVDRVGYTF
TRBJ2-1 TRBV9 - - TGTGCCAGCAGCGTAGGAGGGTCTTACAATGAGCAGTTCTTC CASSVGGSYNEQFF
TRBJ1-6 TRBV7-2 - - TGTGCCAGCAGTTTACGGGAGAGGGTCCTTACTCCAAATTCACCCCTCCACTTT CASSLRERVLTPNSPLHF
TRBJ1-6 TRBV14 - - TGTGCCAGCAGCCAAGAATTGAGTTCACCCCTCCACTTT CASSQELSSPLHF
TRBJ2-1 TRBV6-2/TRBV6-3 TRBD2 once TGTGCCAGCAGTTACGTGGGGGGGTATTATAATGAGCAGTTCTTC CASSYVGGYYNEQFF
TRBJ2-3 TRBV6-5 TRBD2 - TGTGCCAGCACCACTAGCGGGGGGGGTGATACGCAGTATTTT CASTTSGGGDTQYF
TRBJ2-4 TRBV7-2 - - TGTGCCAGCAGCTTCGGGTCTTCCAAAAACATTCAGTACTTC CASSFGSSKNIQYF
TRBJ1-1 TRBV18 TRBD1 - TGTGCCAGCTCACCACAGGGGGCTTTGAACACTGAAGCTTTCTTT CASSPQGALNTEAFF
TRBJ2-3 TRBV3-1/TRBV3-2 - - TGTGCCAGCAGCTTCCGGGGGGCCACAGATACGCAGTATTTT CASSFRGATDTQYF
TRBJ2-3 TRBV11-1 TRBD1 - TGTGCCAGCAGCACCGACAGGGGGCGAACAGATACGCAGTATTTT CASSTDRGRTDTQYF
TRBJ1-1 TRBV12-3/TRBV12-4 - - TGTGCCAGCAGCAGACCAGGGACTTCAGAAGCTTTCTTT CASSRPGTSEAFF
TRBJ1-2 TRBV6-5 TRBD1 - TGTGCCAGCAGCCCGGGACAGGGATTTCGTGGCTACACCTTC CASSPGQGFRGYTF
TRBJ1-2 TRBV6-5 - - TGTGCCAGCAGTACACAGGGCTCCAACTATGGCTACACCTTC CASSTQGSNYGYTF
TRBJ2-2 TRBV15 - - TGTGCCGTCGGAGGAACCGGGGAGCTGTTTTTT CAVGGTGELFF
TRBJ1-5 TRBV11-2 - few TGTGCCAGCAGCTTTACATCAGGGGGCAATCAGCCCCAGCATTTT CASSFTSGGNQPQHF
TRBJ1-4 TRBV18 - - TGTGCCAGCTCACCCAGGGAAGGTCCAGAAAAACTGTTTTTT CASSPREGPEKLFF
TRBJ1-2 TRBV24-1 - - TGTGCCACCAGTGATGACTTGAACGGCTACACCTTC CATSDDLNGYTF
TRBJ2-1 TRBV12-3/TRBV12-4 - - TGTGCCAGCGCGGGACAGTACCCGAATGAGCAGTTCTTC CASAGQYPNEQFF
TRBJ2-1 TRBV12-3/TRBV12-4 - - TGTGCCAGCAGTCCGAATGAGCAGTTCTTC CASSPNEQFF
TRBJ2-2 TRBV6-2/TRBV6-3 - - TGTGCCAGCACCCCTATGGAGACAGCGAACACCGGGGAGCTGTTTTTT CASTPMETANTGELFF
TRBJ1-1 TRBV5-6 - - TGTGCCAGCAGCTTGTGGACAGCTGAAGCTTTCTTT CASSLWTAEAFF
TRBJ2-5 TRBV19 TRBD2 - TGTGCCAGTGACTCGGGGAGCGGGAGTTTAGAGACCCAGTACTTC CASDSGSGSLETQYF
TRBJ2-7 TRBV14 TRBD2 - TGTGCCAGCAGCCAAGGTTGGACTAGCGGGAGACGAGACGAGCAGTACTTC CASSQGWTSGRRDEQYF
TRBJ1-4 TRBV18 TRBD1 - TGTGCCAGCTCAGTCGACAGGGCTCATGAAAAACTGTTTTTT CASSVDRAHEKLFF
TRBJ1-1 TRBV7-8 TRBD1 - TGTGCCAGCAGCACCCGGACAGGGCTTGTCACTGAAGCTTTCTTT CASSTRTGLVTEAFF
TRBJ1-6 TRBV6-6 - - TGTGCCAGCAGTCGACTTACCGGGACAAAAGGGGGTAATTCACCCCTCCACTTT CASSRLTGTKGGNSPLHF
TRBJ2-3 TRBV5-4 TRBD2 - TGTGCCAGCAGCCAGACTAGCGGGGACACAGATACGCAGTATTTT CASSQTSGDTDTQYF
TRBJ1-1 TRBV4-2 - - TGTGCCAGCAGCCAAGAAGGTTTCGAAGGGGGTGAAGCTTTCTTT CASSQEGFEGGEAFF
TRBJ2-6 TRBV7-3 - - TGTGCCAGCAGCTCCCCAGGGGCCAACGTCCTGACTTTC CASSSPGANVLTF
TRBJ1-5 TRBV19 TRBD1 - TGTGCCAGTATGGGACAGGGGTTCAATCAGCCCCAGCATTTT CASMGQGFNQPQHF
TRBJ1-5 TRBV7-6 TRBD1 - TGTGCCAGCAGCGCGCGGCCGGGACAGAGCAATCAGCCCCAGCATTTT CASSARPGQSNQPQHF
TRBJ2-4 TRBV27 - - TGTGCCAGCAGCCGATACAGGGATGGGGGAAACATTCAGTACTTC CASSRYRDGGNIQYF
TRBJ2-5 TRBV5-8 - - TGTGCCAGCAGCTTACGGCAGGGTGAGACCCAGTACTTC CASSLRQGETQYF
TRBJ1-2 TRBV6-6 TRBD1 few TGTGCCAGCGGGGGGACAGGGAGTAACTATGGCTACACCTTC CASGGTGSNYGYTF
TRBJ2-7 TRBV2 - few TGTGCCAGCAGCCTCGACAGGAGCTCCTACGAGCAGTACTTC CASSLDRSSYEQYF
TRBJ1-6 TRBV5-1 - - TGCGCCAGCAGCCCCAAGGGGGGGACTGGGGGTTCACCCCTCCACTTT CASSPKGGTGGSPLHF
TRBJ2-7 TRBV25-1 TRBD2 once TGTGCCAGCAGTACCCCCCGACTAGCGTCGTATTCCGAGCAGTACTTC CASSTPRLASYSEQYF
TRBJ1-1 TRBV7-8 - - TGTGCCAGCAGCTTACTGACAGAACTGAACACTGAAGCTTTCTTT CASSLLTELNTEAFF
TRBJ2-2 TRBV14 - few TGTGCCAGCAGCCAAGCGAGGGCCGGGGAGCTGTTTTTT CASSQARAGELFF
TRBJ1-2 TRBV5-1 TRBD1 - TGCGCCAGCAGCTCACGGGACAGCTATGGCTACACCTTC CASSSRDSYGYTF
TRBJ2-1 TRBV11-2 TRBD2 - TGTGCCAGCAGCTCAACTACAATAGCGGGAGGGGAGCAGTTCTTC CASSSTTIAGGEQFF
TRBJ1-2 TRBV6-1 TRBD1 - TGTGCCAGCAGTTCCACCCCACAGGGGGAAGGCTACACCTTC CASSSTPQGEGYTF